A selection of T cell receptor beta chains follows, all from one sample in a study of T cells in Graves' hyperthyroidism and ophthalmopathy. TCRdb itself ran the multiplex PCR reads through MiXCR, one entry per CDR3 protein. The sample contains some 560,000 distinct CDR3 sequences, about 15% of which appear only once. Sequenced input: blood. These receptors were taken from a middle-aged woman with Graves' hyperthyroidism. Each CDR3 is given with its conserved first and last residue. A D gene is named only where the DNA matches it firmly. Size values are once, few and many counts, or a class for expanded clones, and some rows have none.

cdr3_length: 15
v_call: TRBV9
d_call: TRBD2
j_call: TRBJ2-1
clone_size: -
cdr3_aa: CASSVSSGTYNEQFF
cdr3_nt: TGTGCCAGCAGCGTTTCTAGCGGGACTTACAATGAGCAGTTCTTC

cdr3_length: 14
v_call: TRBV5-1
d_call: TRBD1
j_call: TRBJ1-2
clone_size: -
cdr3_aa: CASRGTEKGWGYTF
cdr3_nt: TGCGCCAGCCGCGGGACAGAAAAAGGTTGGGGCTACACCTTC

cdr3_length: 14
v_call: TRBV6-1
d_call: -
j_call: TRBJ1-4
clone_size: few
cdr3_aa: CASSGGPTNEKLFF
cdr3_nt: TGTGCCAGCAGTGGTGGTCCAACTAATGAAAAACTGTTTTTT

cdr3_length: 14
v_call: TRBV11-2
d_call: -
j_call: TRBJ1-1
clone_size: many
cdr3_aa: CASSLIGLNTEAFF
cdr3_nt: TGTGCCAGCAGCCTTATAGGGTTGAACACTGAAGCTTTCTTT

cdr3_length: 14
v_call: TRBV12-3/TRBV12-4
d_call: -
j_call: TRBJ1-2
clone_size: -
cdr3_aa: CASSLLQPNYGYTF
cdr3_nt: TGTGCCAGCAGTTTACTACAGCCAAACTATGGCTACACCTTC

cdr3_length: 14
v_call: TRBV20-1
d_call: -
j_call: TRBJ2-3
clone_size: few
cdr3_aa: CSARPGDSTDTQYF
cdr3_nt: TGCAGTGCTAGACCGGGAGACAGCACAGATACGCAGTATTTT

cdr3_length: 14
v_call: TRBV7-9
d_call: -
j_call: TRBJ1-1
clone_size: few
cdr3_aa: CASSSETVNTEAFF
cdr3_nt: TGTGCCAGCAGCTCTGAGACAGTGAACACTGAAGCTTTCTTT

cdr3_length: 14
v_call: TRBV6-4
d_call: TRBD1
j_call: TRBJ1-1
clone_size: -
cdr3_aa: CASSARGKNTGAFF
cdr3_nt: TGTGCCAGCAGCGCCAGGGGGAAGAACACTGGAGCTTTCTTT

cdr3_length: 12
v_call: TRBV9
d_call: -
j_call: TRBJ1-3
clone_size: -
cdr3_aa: CASSVVGHTIYF
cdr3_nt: TGTGCCAGCAGCGTAGTCGGCCACACCATATATTTT

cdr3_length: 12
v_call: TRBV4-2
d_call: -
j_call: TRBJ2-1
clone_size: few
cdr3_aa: CASSLQLNEQFF
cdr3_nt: TGTGCCAGCAGCCTCCAACTCAATGAGCAGTTCTTC

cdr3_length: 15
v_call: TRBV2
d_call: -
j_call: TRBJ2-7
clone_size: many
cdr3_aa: CASSERSVGVYEQYF
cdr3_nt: TGTGCCAGCAGTGAGCGCTCGGTAGGCGTCTACGAGCAGTACTTC

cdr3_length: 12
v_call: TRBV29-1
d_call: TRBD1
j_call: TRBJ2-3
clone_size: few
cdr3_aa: CSGTGGRDTQYF
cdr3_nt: TGCAGCGGGACAGGGGGCAGAGATACGCAGTATTTT

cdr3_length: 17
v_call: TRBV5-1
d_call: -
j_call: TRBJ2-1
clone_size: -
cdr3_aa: CASSLGTSSRSYNEQFF
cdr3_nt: TGCGCCAGCAGCTTGGGGACAAGCAGCCGCTCCTACAATGAGCAGTTCTTC

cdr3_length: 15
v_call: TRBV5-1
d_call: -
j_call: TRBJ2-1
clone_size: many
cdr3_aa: CASSFPGEIGNEQFF
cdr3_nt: TGCGCCAGCAGCTTCCCAGGGGAGATAGGCAATGAGCAGTTCTTC

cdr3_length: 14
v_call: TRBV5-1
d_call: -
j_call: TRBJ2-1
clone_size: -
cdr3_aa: CASRGGGPYNEQFF
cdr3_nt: TGCGCCAGCAGGGGGGGGGGCCCCTACAATGAGCAGTTCTTC

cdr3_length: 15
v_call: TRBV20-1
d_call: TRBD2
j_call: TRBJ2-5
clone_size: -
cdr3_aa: CSARGGLAGLETQYF
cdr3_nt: TGCAGTGCTAGAGGCGGACTAGCGGGTTTGGAGACCCAGTACTTC

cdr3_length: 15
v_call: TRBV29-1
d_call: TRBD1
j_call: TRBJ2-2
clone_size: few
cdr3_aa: CSVLPGQGITGELFF
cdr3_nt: TGCAGCGTTCTCCCGGGACAGGGTATCACCGGGGAGCTGTTTTTT

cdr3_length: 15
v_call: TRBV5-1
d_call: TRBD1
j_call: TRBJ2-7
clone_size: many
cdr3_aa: CASSGTGTGAYEQYF
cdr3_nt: TGCGCCAGCAGCGGGACCGGGACAGGGGCCTACGAGCAGTACTTC

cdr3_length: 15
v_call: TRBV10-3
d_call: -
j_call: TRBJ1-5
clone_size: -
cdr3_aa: CAISESTVSNQPQHF
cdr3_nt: TGTGCCATCAGTGAGTCAACAGTTAGCAATCAGCCCCAGCATTTT

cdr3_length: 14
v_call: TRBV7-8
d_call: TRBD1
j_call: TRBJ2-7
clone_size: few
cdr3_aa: CASRLGTGPYEQYF
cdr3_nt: TGTGCCAGCAGGCTCGGGACAGGGCCCTACGAGCAGTACTTC

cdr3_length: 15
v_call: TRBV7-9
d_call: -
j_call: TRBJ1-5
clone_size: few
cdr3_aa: CASSPETGMDQPQHF
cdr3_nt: TGTGCCAGCAGCCCAGAAACAGGGATGGATCAGCCCCAGCATTTT

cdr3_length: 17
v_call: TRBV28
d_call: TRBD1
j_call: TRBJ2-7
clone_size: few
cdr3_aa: CASSFSITSGQGYEQYF
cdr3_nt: TGTGCCAGCAGTTTTAGTATTACGTCGGGACAGGGGTACGAGCAGTACTTC

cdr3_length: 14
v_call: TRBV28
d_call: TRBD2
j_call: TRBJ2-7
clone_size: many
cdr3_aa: CASSPGLARYEQYF
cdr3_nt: TGTGCCAGCAGCCCGGGACTAGCGCGCTACGAGCAGTACTTC

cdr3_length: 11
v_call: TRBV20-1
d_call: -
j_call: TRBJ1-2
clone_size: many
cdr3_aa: CSARDPGGYTF
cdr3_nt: TGCAGTGCTAGAGATCCGGGAGGCTACACCTTC

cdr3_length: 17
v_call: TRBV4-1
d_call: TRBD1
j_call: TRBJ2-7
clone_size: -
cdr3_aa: CASSLSGDSPWSKEQYF
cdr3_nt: TGCGCCAGCAGCCTGTCTGGGGACAGCCCCTGGAGTAAAGAGCAGTACTTC

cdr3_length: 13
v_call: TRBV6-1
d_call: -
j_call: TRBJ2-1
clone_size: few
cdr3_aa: CASRLDAHNEQFF
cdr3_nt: TGTGCCAGCAGATTAGACGCACACAATGAGCAGTTCTTC

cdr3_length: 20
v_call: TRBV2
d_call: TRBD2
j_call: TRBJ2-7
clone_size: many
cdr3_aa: CASSEYSDLGLAGAGYEQYF
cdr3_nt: TGTGCCAGCAGTGAATATAGCGATTTGGGACTAGCGGGAGCCGGGTACGAGCAGTACTTC

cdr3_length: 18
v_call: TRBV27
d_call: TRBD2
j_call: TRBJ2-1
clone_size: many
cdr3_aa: CASSRGLAGGTVLDEQFF
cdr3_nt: TGTGCCAGCAGCCGGGGACTAGCGGGAGGAACGGTGTTAGATGAGCAGTTCTTC

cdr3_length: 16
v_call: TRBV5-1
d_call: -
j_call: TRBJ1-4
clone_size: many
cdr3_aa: CASSLPDGGGDEKLFF
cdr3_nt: TGCGCCAGCAGCCTCCCGGACGGGGGGGGGGACGAAAAACTGTTTTTT

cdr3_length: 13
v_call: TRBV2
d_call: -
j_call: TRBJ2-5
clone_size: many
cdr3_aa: CASSLLVRETQYF
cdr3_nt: TGTGCCAGCAGCCTACTAGTCCGGGAGACCCAGTACTTC

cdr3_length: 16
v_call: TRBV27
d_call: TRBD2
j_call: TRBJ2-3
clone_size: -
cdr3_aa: CASNFLGAGGSDTQYF
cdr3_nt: TGTGCCAGCAATTTCCTTGGAGCGGGAGGGTCAGATACGCAGTATTTT